One and the same sample provided the 5 T cell receptor beta chains below, sequenced in a study of cytomegalovirus exposure and HLA in healthy donors. The PCR ran on 60 Vbeta and 13 Jbeta primers. Profiling relied on immunoSEQ multiplex PCR, and the TCRdb table lists in-frame clones only, not all of them. The data hold about 110,000 clones, with 65% to 85% observed a single time. The sequenced material came from PBMCs. Receptor source: a male donor in good health and CMV-seronegative.

V usage is TRBV7-9 and J usage is TRBJ2-4; D perhaps matches TRBD2 (6 bases). With 8 bases removed from V and 8 bases from J, the gap between germline ends came to 19 bases. The CDR3 covers 14 residues. Germline V lookup: CDR1 SEHNR, CDR2 FQNEAQ (reference sequence). The chain's CDR3 is CASFPGGSADIQYF. CDR3 sequence (DNA): TGTGCCAGCTTCCCCGGGGGTTCGGCGGACATTCAGTACTTC.

The rearrangement joins TRBV5-1 to TRBJ1-2; D possibly corresponds to TRBD1 (5 bases). V lost 1 base and J 6 bases, leaving 13 bases between the germline ends. Looked up from germline, CDR1 is SGHRS and CDR2 is YFSETQ. The CDR3 loop spans 14 amino acids. The CDR3 is CASSLSRGSNGYTF. The DNA for the CDR3 is TGCGCCAGCAGCTTGTCTAGGGGCTCCAATGGCTACACCTTC.

The chain is built from TRBV7-9 and TRBJ1-3, with 7 bases aligning to TRBD1. Germline assignment: CDR1 SEHNR and CDR2 FQNEAQ (reference sequence). The CDR3 has 14 amino acids. With 4 bases clipped from V and 3 bases from J, the junction kept 3 bases outside the gene matches. The CDR3 loop is CASSSPGGGNTIYF. CDR3 coding DNA: TGTGCCAGCAGCTCCCCAGGGGGTGGAAACACCATATATTTT.

This clone was observed a few times. This chain links TRBV10-2 with TRBJ1-1; D may be TRBD1 (6 bases). V was shortened by 4 bases and J by 1 base, with 10 bases between the two germline ends. The CDR3 has 14 amino acids. CDR1 is WSHSY and CDR2 is SAAADI in the germline V gene. The CDR3 reads CASSGGTKNTEAFF. The CDR3 nucleotides read TGCGCCAGCAGTGGGGGGACAAAGAACACTGAAGCTTTCTTT.

The J gene is TRBJ2-2, the V gene TRBV19; a weak D match, TRBD1 (6 bases). Trimming removed 4 bases from V and 3 bases from J, with 12 bases in between. The germline V gene has CDR1 LNHDA and CDR2 SQIVND (reference sequence). The CDR3 covers 15 residues. CDR3: CASSRGQRHTGELFF. The CDR3 nucleotides are TGTGCCAGTAGTAGAGGACAGAGACACACCGGGGAGCTGTTTTTT.